This T cell receptor (beta chain) was sequenced during a study of shared clonotypes between healthy human individuals. General observations from the study: Since donors were few, the genetic and exposure-history diversity represented was limited. Clonotypes shared by all four donors outscored non-shared clonotypes in generation probability. The sampled material consisted only of blood, and tissue repertoires are likely to differ.

Note on this clone: What it binds is unknown.

TCRdb keeps only in-frame clones here, not all; method: immunoSEQ multiplex PCR. The sample consists of some 1.1 million clones, about 72% of them appearing once. Germline V lookup: CDR1 LNHDA, CDR2 SQIVND (reference sequence). V gave up 3 bases and J gave up 0 bases, with 8 bases separating them. The length of the CDR3 is 14 residues. CD4+ cells underwent separation, giving CD45RA+ naive and CD45RA-negative memory subsets. Sequencing input: memory CD4+ T cells from PBMCs. As to subset: CD45RA-negative fraction. The V and J genes are TRBV19 and TRBJ1-1; D ambiguous. The sequence derives from a man aged 18 to 29 in good health. Some clones in this sample may be carry-over from other donors' samples. In DNA form, the CDR3 reads TGTGCCAGTAGTATTAATCGGATGAACACTGAAGCTTTCTTT. Translation: CASSINRMNTEAFF.